This TCR beta chain was documented in a study of blood T cell repertoires in COVID-19. On the study more broadly: The study drew acute and convalescent COVID-19 samples from the United States, Italy and Spain.

Seattle researchers signed up patients amid active infection and tracked them longitudinally. V lost 7 bases and J lost 8; bases outside the gene matches: 8. The CDR3 is made up of 13 amino acids. Germline V lookup: CDR1 ENHRY, CDR2 SYGVKD. Source study methods: Amplification of reference gene primers provided the estimated nucleated cell counts. Profiled with immunoSEQ multiplex PCR; TCRdb holds only in-frame clones, not every one. That table supplies the V and J calls and clone size; D and trimming were determined from the DNA. This table has 84,000 or so clones, 78% appearing once. V usage is TRBV10-3 and J usage is TRBJ1-2, with 9 bases identical to TRBD1. This receptor was identified in a man aged 55 to 70 with COVID-19, enrolled during active disease. The sequenced sample consisted of peripheral blood. CDR3 in DNA: TGTGCCATCAACAATGACAGGGGGGACGGCTACACCTTC. Its protein is CAINNDRGDGYTF.